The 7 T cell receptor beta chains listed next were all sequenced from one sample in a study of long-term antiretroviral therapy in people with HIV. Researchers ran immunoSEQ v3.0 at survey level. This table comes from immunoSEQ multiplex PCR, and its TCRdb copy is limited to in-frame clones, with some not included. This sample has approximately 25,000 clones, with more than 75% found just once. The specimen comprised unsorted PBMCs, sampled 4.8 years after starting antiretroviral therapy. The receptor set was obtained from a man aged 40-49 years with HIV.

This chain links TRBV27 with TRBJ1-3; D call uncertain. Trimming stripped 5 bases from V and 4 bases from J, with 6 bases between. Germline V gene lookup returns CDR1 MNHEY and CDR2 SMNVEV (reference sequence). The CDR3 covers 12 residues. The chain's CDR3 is CASSPGGNTIYF. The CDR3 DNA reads TGTGCCAGCAGTCCGGGAGGAAACACCATATATTTT.

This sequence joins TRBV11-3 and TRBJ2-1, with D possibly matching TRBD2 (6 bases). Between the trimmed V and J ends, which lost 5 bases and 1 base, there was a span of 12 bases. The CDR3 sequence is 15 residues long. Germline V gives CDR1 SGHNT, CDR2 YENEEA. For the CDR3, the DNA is TGTGCCAGCAGCCCCACTAGCACATCCTACAATGAGCAGTTCTTC. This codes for CASSPTSTSYNEQFF.

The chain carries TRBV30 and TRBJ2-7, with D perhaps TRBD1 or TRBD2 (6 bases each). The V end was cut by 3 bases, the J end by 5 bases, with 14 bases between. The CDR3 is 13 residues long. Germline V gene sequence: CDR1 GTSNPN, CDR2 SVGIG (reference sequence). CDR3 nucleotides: TGTGCCTGGAGATCAACAGGGAGGAACGAGCAGTACTTC. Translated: CAWRSTGRNEQYF. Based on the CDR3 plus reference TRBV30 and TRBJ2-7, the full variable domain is SQTIHQWPATLVQPVGSPLSLECTVEGTSNPNLYWYRQAAGRGLQLLFYSVGIGQISSEVPQNLSASRPQDRQFILSSKKLLLSDSGFYLCAWRSTGRNEQYFGPGTRLTVT.

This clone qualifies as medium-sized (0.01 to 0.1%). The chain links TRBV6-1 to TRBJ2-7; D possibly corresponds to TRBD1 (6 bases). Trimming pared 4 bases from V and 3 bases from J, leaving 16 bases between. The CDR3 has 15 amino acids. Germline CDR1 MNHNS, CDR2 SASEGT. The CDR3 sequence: CASSAPGAALYEQYF. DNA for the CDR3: TGTGCCAGCAGTGCTCCAGGGGCCGCGCTCTACGAGCAGTACTTC.

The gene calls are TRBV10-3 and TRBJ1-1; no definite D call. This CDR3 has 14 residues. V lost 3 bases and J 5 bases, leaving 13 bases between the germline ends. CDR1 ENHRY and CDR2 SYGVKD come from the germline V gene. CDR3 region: CAISDSWRGTEAFF. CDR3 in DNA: TGTGCCATCAGTGACTCCTGGCGGGGTACTGAAGCTTTCTTT.

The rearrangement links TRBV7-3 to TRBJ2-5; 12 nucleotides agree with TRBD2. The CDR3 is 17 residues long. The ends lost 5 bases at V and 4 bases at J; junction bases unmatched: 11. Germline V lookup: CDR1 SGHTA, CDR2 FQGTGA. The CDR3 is CASSPQALAGGRETQYF. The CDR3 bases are TGTGCCAGCAGCCCCCAGGCACTAGCGGGGGGCCGAGAGACCCAGTACTTC.

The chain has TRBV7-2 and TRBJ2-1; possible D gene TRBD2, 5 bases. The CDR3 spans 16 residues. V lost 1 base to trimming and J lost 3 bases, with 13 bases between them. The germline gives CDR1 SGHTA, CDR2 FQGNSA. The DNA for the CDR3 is TGTGCCAGCAGCTTAGTTCCGGGATTAGACTACAATGAGCAGTTCTTC. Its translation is CASSLVPGLDYNEQFF.